A selection of T cell receptor beta chains follows, all from one sample in a study of vaccination and CD4 T cells after COVID-19. Each CDR3 protein gets one entry after TCRdb re-called the PCR reads with MiXCR. This table holds approximately 12,000 distinct CDR3 sequences, approximately 71% found once. These receptors have no known antigen. Material: CD4+ T cells from blood, cultured in vitro. These receptor sequences come from a human donor who had recovered from COVID-19. Both conserved end residues are part of each CDR3. The D gene is left open where the match is weak. Not all rows give a size; the values are once, few, many and, for expanded clones, a class.

d_call: TRBD1
j_call: TRBJ2-7
v_call: TRBV24-1
clone_size: -
cdr3_aa: CATSSGTGILGEQYF
cdr3_nt: TGTGCCACCAGTTCCGGGACAGGTATACTGGGCGAGCAGTACTTC

d_call: -
j_call: TRBJ2-2
v_call: TRBV28
clone_size: -
cdr3_aa: CASSPLDSYTGELFF
cdr3_nt: TGTGCCAGCAGTCCTCTTGACAGTTACACCGGGGAGCTGTTTTTT

d_call: -
j_call: TRBJ2-7
v_call: TRBV27
clone_size: -
cdr3_aa: CASSSLAFSYEQYF
cdr3_nt: TGTGCCAGCAGTTCGCTAGCGTTCTCCTACGAGCAGTACTTC

d_call: -
j_call: TRBJ2-3
v_call: TRBV12-3/TRBV12-4
clone_size: -
cdr3_aa: CASSLVASTQYF
cdr3_nt: TGTGCCAGCAGTTTAGTAGCATCGACGCAGTATTTT

d_call: TRBD2
j_call: TRBJ2-3
v_call: TRBV12-3/TRBV12-4
clone_size: -
cdr3_aa: CASSWSSGSPTDTQYF
cdr3_nt: TGTGCCAGCAGTTGGAGTAGCGGGAGCCCCACAGATACGCAGTATTTT

d_call: -
j_call: TRBJ1-6
v_call: TRBV28
clone_size: -
cdr3_aa: CASSLGGTSNSPLHF
cdr3_nt: TGTGCCAGCAGTTTGGGGGGAACATCCAATTCACCCCTCCACTTT

d_call: -
j_call: TRBJ1-5
v_call: TRBV6-1
clone_size: -
cdr3_aa: CASSERGNSQPQHF
cdr3_nt: TGTGCCAGCAGTGAAAGGGGAAACAGTCAGCCCCAGCATTTT

d_call: TRBD1
j_call: TRBJ1-5
v_call: TRBV2
clone_size: -
cdr3_aa: CASNPNRGNQPQHF
cdr3_nt: TGTGCCAGCAACCCGAACAGGGGAAATCAGCCCCAGCATTTT

d_call: TRBD1
j_call: TRBJ1-1
v_call: TRBV6-5
clone_size: -
cdr3_aa: CASSSYRGQSEAFF
cdr3_nt: TGTGCCAGCAGTTCCTACAGGGGGCAAAGTGAAGCTTTCTTT

d_call: TRBD2
j_call: TRBJ2-5
v_call: TRBV7-9
clone_size: -
cdr3_aa: CASSFGTSSQETQYF
cdr3_nt: TGTGCCAGCAGCTTCGGGACTAGCAGCCAAGAGACCCAGTACTTC

d_call: -
j_call: TRBJ2-7
v_call: TRBV9
clone_size: -
cdr3_aa: CASSVGASVDSYEQHF
cdr3_nt: TGTGCCAGCAGCGTAGGGGCTAGCGTAGACTCCTACGAGCAGCACTTC

d_call: -
j_call: TRBJ2-6
v_call: TRBV20-1
clone_size: -
cdr3_aa: CSALPRLLSSGANVLTF
cdr3_nt: TGCAGTGCTCTACCCAGGCTACTCAGCTCTGGGGCCAACGTCCTGACTTTC

d_call: TRBD1
j_call: TRBJ1-1
v_call: TRBV6-2/TRBV6-3
clone_size: -
cdr3_aa: CASSTPGTGDTEAFF
cdr3_nt: TGTGCCAGCAGTACCCCCGGGACAGGGGACACTGAAGCTTTCTTT

d_call: TRBD1
j_call: TRBJ1-2
v_call: TRBV27
clone_size: -
cdr3_aa: CASRPGGINYGYTF
cdr3_nt: TGTGCCAGCAGACCAGGGGGGATTAACTATGGCTACACCTTC

d_call: TRBD1
j_call: TRBJ1-1
v_call: TRBV27
clone_size: few
cdr3_aa: CASTPQGAVEAFF
cdr3_nt: TGTGCCAGCACCCCCCAGGGGGCAGTTGAAGCTTTCTTT

d_call: -
j_call: TRBJ1-6
v_call: TRBV28
clone_size: once
cdr3_aa: CASSFDGLGGSPLHF
cdr3_nt: TGTGCCAGCAGTTTTGACGGGCTAGGTGGTTCACCCCTCCACTTT

d_call: -
j_call: TRBJ1-5
v_call: TRBV10-3
clone_size: few
cdr3_aa: CAISVAGGSNQPQHF
cdr3_nt: TGTGCCATCAGTGTGGCAGGAGGTAGCAATCAGCCCCAGCATTTT

d_call: TRBD1
j_call: TRBJ2-5
v_call: TRBV7-2
clone_size: -
cdr3_aa: CASSSQQGVQETQYF
cdr3_nt: TGTGCCAGCAGCTCGCAACAGGGGGTTCAAGAGACCCAGTACTTC

d_call: -
j_call: TRBJ2-3
v_call: TRBV20-1
clone_size: -
cdr3_aa: CSAINTDTQYF
cdr3_nt: TGCAGTGCGATTAACACAGATACGCAGTATTTT

d_call: -
j_call: TRBJ2-5
v_call: TRBV6-2/TRBV6-3
clone_size: few
cdr3_aa: CASSYGLDKETQYF
cdr3_nt: TGTGCCAGCAGTTACGGACTCGATAAAGAGACCCAGTACTTC

d_call: -
j_call: TRBJ2-5
v_call: TRBV7-2
clone_size: few
cdr3_aa: CASSLVSEGLKTQYF
cdr3_nt: TGTGCCAGCAGCTTAGTTAGTGAGGGGTTGAAGACCCAGTACTTC

d_call: TRBD1
j_call: TRBJ2-7
v_call: TRBV6-1
clone_size: -
cdr3_aa: CASRNRGRSYEQYF
cdr3_nt: TGTGCCAGCAGAAACAGGGGGCGATCCTACGAGCAGTACTTC

d_call: -
j_call: TRBJ2-3
v_call: TRBV6-5
clone_size: -
cdr3_aa: CASSYSGARADTQYF
cdr3_nt: TGTGCCAGCAGTTACTCGGGGGCGAGGGCAGATACGCAGTATTTT

d_call: -
j_call: TRBJ2-2
v_call: TRBV30
clone_size: once
cdr3_aa: CAWSVVRELFF
cdr3_nt: TGTGCCTGGAGTGTAGTCCGGGAGCTGTTTTTT

d_call: TRBD1
j_call: TRBJ1-2
v_call: TRBV7-2
clone_size: once
cdr3_aa: CASSLAQGARYGYTF
cdr3_nt: TGTGCCAGCAGCTTAGCCCAGGGGGCGCGGTATGGCTACACCTTC

d_call: -
j_call: TRBJ2-4
v_call: TRBV29-1
clone_size: -
cdr3_aa: CSVEGGAGTLQYF
cdr3_nt: TGCAGCGTTGAGGGTGGAGCAGGGACCCTCCAGTACTTC

d_call: -
j_call: TRBJ2-3
v_call: TRBV20-1
clone_size: once
cdr3_aa: CSAWREESDTQYF
cdr3_nt: TGCAGTGCCTGGCGGGAAGAGTCAGATACGCAGTATTTT

d_call: -
j_call: TRBJ1-5
v_call: TRBV19
clone_size: -
cdr3_aa: CASRGRLYSNQPQHF
cdr3_nt: TGTGCCAGTAGGGGACGGCTTTATAGCAATCAGCCCCAGCATTTT

d_call: -
j_call: TRBJ1-5
v_call: TRBV20-1
clone_size: few
cdr3_aa: CSARDRRGNQPQHF
cdr3_nt: TGCAGTGCTAGAGATCGAAGGGGGAATCAGCCCCAGCATTTT

d_call: -
j_call: TRBJ2-7
v_call: TRBV10-2
clone_size: -
cdr3_aa: CASSELGRVAYEQYF
cdr3_nt: TGCGCCAGCAGTGAGCTGGGACGGGTCGCCTACGAGCAGTACTTC

d_call: -
j_call: TRBJ1-2
v_call: TRBV27
clone_size: once
cdr3_aa: CASRWGVDYGYTF
cdr3_nt: TGTGCCAGCCGTTGGGGAGTTGACTATGGCTACACCTTC

d_call: TRBD1
j_call: TRBJ2-2
v_call: TRBV29-1
clone_size: -
cdr3_aa: CSVGTGQFVRRNTGELFF
cdr3_nt: TGCAGCGTTGGGACAGGTCAATTTGTCCGACGGAACACCGGGGAGCTGTTTTTT

d_call: -
j_call: TRBJ2-7
v_call: TRBV9
clone_size: -
cdr3_aa: CASSEGPGVEQYF
cdr3_nt: TGTGCCAGCAGCGAGGGTCCGGGGGTGGAACAGTACTTC

d_call: -
j_call: TRBJ2-1
v_call: TRBV6-2/TRBV6-3
clone_size: -
cdr3_aa: CASRVQGGNEQFF
cdr3_nt: TGTGCCAGCAGAGTCCAGGGCGGGAATGAGCAGTTCTTC

d_call: -
j_call: TRBJ2-5
v_call: TRBV2
clone_size: -
cdr3_aa: CASRATQTTSRETQYF
cdr3_nt: TGTGCCAGCAGGGCGACACAGACGACATCGCGGGAGACCCAGTACTTC

d_call: TRBD1
j_call: TRBJ1-1
v_call: TRBV7-2
clone_size: -
cdr3_aa: CASSRTGAAEAFF
cdr3_nt: TGTGCCAGCAGTAGGACAGGGGCCGCTGAAGCTTTCTTT

d_call: TRBD2
j_call: TRBJ2-1
v_call: TRBV20-1
clone_size: -
cdr3_aa: CSASTPGLAGGPNEQFF
cdr3_nt: TGCAGTGCTAGCACTCCGGGACTAGCGGGAGGGCCCAATGAGCAGTTCTTC

d_call: TRBD2
j_call: TRBJ2-3
v_call: TRBV2
clone_size: -
cdr3_aa: CASSEGGLAGGTDTQYF
cdr3_nt: TGTGCCAGCAGTGAAGGAGGACTAGCGGGAGGCACAGATACGCAGTATTTT

d_call: -
j_call: TRBJ2-6
v_call: TRBV28
clone_size: few
cdr3_aa: CASSSYHPGGRSGANVLTF
cdr3_nt: TGTGCCAGCAGTTCGTACCACCCCGGGGGTCGCTCTGGGGCCAACGTCCTGACTTTC

d_call: -
j_call: TRBJ1-6
v_call: TRBV15
clone_size: once
cdr3_aa: CATSREQGTNSPLHF
cdr3_nt: TGTGCCACCAGCAGAGAGCAGGGGACTAATTCACCCCTCCACTTT

d_call: -
j_call: TRBJ1-3
v_call: TRBV7-2
clone_size: medium-sized
cdr3_aa: CASSLALGVRSDTIYF
cdr3_nt: TGTGCCAGCAGCTTAGCATTGGGAGTCAGGAGTGACACCATATATTTT

d_call: -
j_call: TRBJ1-1
v_call: TRBV6-2/TRBV6-3
clone_size: -
cdr3_aa: CASSYSRRTTAFF
cdr3_nt: TGTGCCAGCAGTTATAGCAGGCGTACTACCGCTTTCTTT

d_call: -
j_call: TRBJ1-5
v_call: TRBV6-1
clone_size: -
cdr3_aa: CASSGNSNQPQHF
cdr3_nt: TGTGCCAGCAGTGGGAATAGCAATCAGCCCCAGCATTTT

d_call: TRBD2
j_call: TRBJ2-3
v_call: TRBV20-1
clone_size: -
cdr3_aa: CSARSGGPHRTDTQYF
cdr3_nt: TGCAGTGCTAGGTCGGGAGGGCCTCATCGCACAGATACGCAGTATTTT

d_call: TRBD1
j_call: TRBJ2-7
v_call: TRBV6-1
clone_size: -
cdr3_aa: CASRTGNSYEQYF
cdr3_nt: TGTGCCAGCAGGACAGGGAATTCCTACGAGCAGTACTTC

d_call: TRBD2
j_call: TRBJ2-7
v_call: TRBV7-9
clone_size: -
cdr3_aa: CASSLTTSGASYEQYF
cdr3_nt: TGTGCCAGCAGCCTCACAACTAGCGGGGCCTCCTACGAGCAGTACTTC

d_call: -
j_call: TRBJ2-7
v_call: TRBV20-1
clone_size: -
cdr3_aa: CSARDAPSYEQYF
cdr3_nt: TGCAGTGCTAGAGATGCGCCCTCCTACGAGCAGTACTTC

d_call: TRBD2
j_call: TRBJ2-5
v_call: TRBV6-1
clone_size: -
cdr3_aa: CASSSGRGETQYF
cdr3_nt: TGTGCCAGCAGTAGCGGGAGGGGAGAGACCCAGTACTTC

d_call: -
j_call: TRBJ2-7
v_call: TRBV20-1
clone_size: -
cdr3_aa: CSVVTVLKYEQYF
cdr3_nt: TGCAGTGTCGTGACTGTTTTGAAGTACGAGCAGTACTTC

d_call: TRBD1
j_call: TRBJ1-2
v_call: TRBV7-9
clone_size: -
cdr3_aa: CASSFTGDYGYTF
cdr3_nt: TGTGCCAGCAGCTTTACAGGGGACTATGGCTACACCTTC

d_call: -
j_call: TRBJ1-2
v_call: TRBV6-5
clone_size: -
cdr3_aa: CASSYSGSPTNYGYTF
cdr3_nt: TGTGCCAGCAGTTACTCGGGGAGCCCCACTAACTATGGCTACACCTTC

d_call: -
j_call: TRBJ1-5
v_call: TRBV2
clone_size: -
cdr3_aa: CASSTETGPWQPQHF
cdr3_nt: TGTGCCAGCAGCACCGAGACAGGCCCCTGGCAGCCCCAGCATTTT

d_call: -
j_call: TRBJ2-6
v_call: TRBV23-1
clone_size: -
cdr3_aa: CASSPSRDLAGANVLTF
cdr3_nt: TGCGCCAGCAGTCCGAGTAGGGACTTAGCTGGGGCCAACGTCCTGACTTTC